This T cell receptor beta chain was obtained from a study of PD-1 blockade in classical Hodgkin lymphoma. In the study overall: Patients had nivolumab dosed at 3 mg/kg, delivered intravenously every 2 weeks. Findings of the study overall: The study reported lower baseline TCR diversity in newly diagnosed patients than in healthy donors. Complete responders matched newly diagnosed patients in baseline diversity.

A remark on this clone: The antigen remains unidentified.

No patient escaped relapse after autologous stem cell transplantation, and brentuximab vedotin exposure varied. Purification of CD4+ T cells from thawed PBMCs was performed via magnetic negative selection. The germline V and J ends were trimmed by 4 bases and 3 bases, with 10 bases remaining between them. CDR1 is SGHAT and CDR2 is FQDESV in the germline V gene (reference sequence). CDR3 length: 13 amino acids. Produced via immunoSEQ multiplex PCR; TCRdb's table is partial and in-frame only. Here the sample spans more than 3,500 clones, 70% to 90% being singletons. The gene calls are TRBV11-1 and TRBJ2-7; D possibly corresponds to TRBD2 (5 bases). Here the sequenced sample was CD4+ T cells from blood, taken at baseline. This TCR was sampled from a human donor with classical Hodgkin lymphoma. For the CDR3, the DNA is TGTGCCAGCAGCTCGGGAACGAACTACGAGCAGTACTTC. Translation gives CASSSGTNYEQYF. Combining the CDR3 with reference TRBV11-1 and TRBJ2-7 gives the whole variable domain EAEVAQSPRYKITEKSQAVAFWCDPISGHATLYWYRQILGQGPELLVQFQDESVVDDSQLPKDRFSAERLKGVDSTLKIQPAELGDSAMYLCASSSGTNYEQYFGPGTRLTVT.